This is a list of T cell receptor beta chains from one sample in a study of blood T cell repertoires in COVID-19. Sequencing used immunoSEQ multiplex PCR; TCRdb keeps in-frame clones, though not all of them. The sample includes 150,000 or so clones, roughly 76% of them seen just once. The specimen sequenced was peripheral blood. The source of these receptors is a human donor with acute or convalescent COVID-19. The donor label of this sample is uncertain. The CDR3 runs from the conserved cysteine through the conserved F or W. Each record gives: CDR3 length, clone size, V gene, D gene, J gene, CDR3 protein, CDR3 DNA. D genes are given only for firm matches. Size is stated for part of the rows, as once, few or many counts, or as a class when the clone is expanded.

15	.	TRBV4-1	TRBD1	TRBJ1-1	CASSSTGGMNTEAFF	TGCGCCAGCAGCTCGACAGGGGGGATGAACACTGAAGCTTTCTTT
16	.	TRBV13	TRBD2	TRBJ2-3	CASSFLYGGAKDTQYF	TGTGCCAGCAGCTTTCTATACGGGGGGGCAAAAGATACGCAGTATTTT
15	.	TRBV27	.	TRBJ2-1	CASSTGTYSYNEQFF	TGTGCCAGCAGTACTGGGACTTACTCCTACAATGAGCAGTTCTTC
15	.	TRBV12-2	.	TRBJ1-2	CASRFQGAQWVGYTF	TGTGCAAGTCGCTTTCAAGGGGCGCAGTGGGTTGGCTACACCTTC
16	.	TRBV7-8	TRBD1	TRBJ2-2	CASSSGQGLNTGELFF	TGTGCCAGCAGCTCGGGACAGGGGCTAAACACCGGGGAGCTGTTTTTT
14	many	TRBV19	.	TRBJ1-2	CAIRGADSNYGYTF	TGTGCCATTCGGGGGGCCGACTCTAACTATGGCTACACCTTC
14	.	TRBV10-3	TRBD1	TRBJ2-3	CAISQQGAEDTQYF	TGTGCCATCAGCCAACAGGGGGCTGAAGATACGCAGTATTTT
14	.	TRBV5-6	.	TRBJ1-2	CASSPGQSFYGYTF	TGTGCCAGCAGCCCCGGACAGAGCTTCTATGGCTACACCTTC
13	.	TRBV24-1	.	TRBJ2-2	CATSDPGLGELFF	TGTGCCACCAGTGACCCCGGACTCGGGGAGCTGTTTTTT
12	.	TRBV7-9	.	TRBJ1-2	CASRGLIAGYTF	TGTGCCAGCAGGGGGCTTATAGCAGGCTACACCTTC
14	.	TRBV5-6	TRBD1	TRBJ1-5	CASSRDSKNQPQHF	TGTGCCAGCAGCCGGGACAGCAAGAATCAGCCCCAGCATTTT
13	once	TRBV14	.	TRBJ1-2	CASSTTGIYGYTF	TGTGCCAGCAGCACTACAGGGATCTATGGCTACACCTTC
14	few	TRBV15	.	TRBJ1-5	CATSSPQPGQPQHF	TGTGCCACCAGCAGTCCGCAGCCAGGTCAGCCCCAGCATTTT
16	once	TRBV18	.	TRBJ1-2	CASSPQRGGPNYGYTF	TGTGCCAGCTCACCCCAGCGTGGGGGCCCAAACTATGGCTACACCTTC
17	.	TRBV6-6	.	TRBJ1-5	CASSPTRGGGSTQPQHF	TGTGCCAGCAGTCCGACTCGGGGGGGAGGGAGCACTCAGCCCCAGCATTTT
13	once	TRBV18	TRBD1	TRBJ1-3	CASSTGAGNTIYF	TGTGCCAGCTCTACAGGGGCCGGAAACACCATATATTTT
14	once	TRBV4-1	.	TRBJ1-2	CASSQERGNYGYTF	TGCGCCAGCAGCCAAGAAAGAGGGAACTATGGCTACACCTTC
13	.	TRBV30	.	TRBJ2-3	CAWSVSGPGTQYF	TGTGCCTGGAGTGTATCCGGGCCAGGGACGCAGTATTTT
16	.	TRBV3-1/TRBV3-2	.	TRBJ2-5	CASSQVFAGAGETQYF	TGTGCCAGCAGCCAAGTGTTTGCGGGGGCCGGGGAGACCCAGTACTTC
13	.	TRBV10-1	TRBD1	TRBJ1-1	CASSPQGPTEAFF	TGCGCCAGCAGTCCACAGGGGCCCACTGAAGCTTTCTTT
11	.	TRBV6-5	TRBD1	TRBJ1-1	CASRDRGRAFF	TGTGCCAGCCGGGACAGGGGCCGGGCTTTCTTT
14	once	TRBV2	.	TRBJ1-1	CASRPRLLGTEAFF	TGTGCCAGCAGGCCCCGACTATTGGGGACTGAAGCTTTCTTT
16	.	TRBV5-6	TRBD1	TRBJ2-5	CASSLPQGQFQETQYF	TGTGCCAGCAGCTTGCCCCAGGGACAGTTCCAAGAGACCCAGTACTTC
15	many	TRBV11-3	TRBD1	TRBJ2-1	CASSLRGTGGYEQFF	TGTGCCAGCAGCTTAAGGGGGACAGGGGGCTATGAGCAGTTCTTC
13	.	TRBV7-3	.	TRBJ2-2	CASSPLLTGELFF	TGTGCCAGCAGCCCCCTCTTGACCGGGGAGCTGTTTTTT
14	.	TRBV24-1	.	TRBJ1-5	CATSETDDNQPQHF	TGTGCCACCAGTGAGACAGATGACAATCAGCCCCAGCATTTT
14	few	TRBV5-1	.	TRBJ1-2	CASSLGGLDYGYTF	TGCGCCAGCAGCTTGGGGGGGCTGGACTATGGCTACACCTTC
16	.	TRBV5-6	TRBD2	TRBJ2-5	CASSFPGEGRGETQYF	TGTGCCAGCAGCTTCCCCGGGGAGGGTCGGGGAGAGACCCAGTACTTC
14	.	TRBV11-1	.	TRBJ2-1	CASSPRESYNEQFF	TGTGCCAGCAGCCCGCGGGAATCCTACAATGAGCAGTTCTTC
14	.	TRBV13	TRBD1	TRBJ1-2	CASSLGQANHGYTF	TGTGCCAGCAGCTTGGGACAGGCAAATCATGGCTACACCTTC
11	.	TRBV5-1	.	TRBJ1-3	CASSLGETIYF	TGCGCCAGCAGCTTGGGAGAGACCATATATTTT
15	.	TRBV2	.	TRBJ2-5	CASRHGFGGRETQYF	TGTGCCAGCAGACACGGGTTTGGAGGGCGAGAGACCCAGTACTTC
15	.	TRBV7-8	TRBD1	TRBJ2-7	CASIQDRVAFYEQYF	TGTGCCAGCATCCAGGACAGGGTCGCATTCTACGAGCAGTACTTC
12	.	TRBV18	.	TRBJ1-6	CASEENNSPLHF	TGTGCCAGCGAGGAAAATAATTCACCCCTCCACTTT
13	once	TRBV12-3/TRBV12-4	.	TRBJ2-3	CASSSRGTDTQYF	TGTGCCAGCAGTTCTAGAGGTACAGATACGCAGTATTTT
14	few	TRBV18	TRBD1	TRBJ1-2	CASSPLSDREGYTF	TGTGCCAGCTCACCGCTATCGGACAGGGAGGGCTACACCTTC
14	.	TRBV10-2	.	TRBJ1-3	CASSEARGGNTIYF	TGCGCCAGCAGTGAGGCCAGGGGCGGAAACACCATATATTTT
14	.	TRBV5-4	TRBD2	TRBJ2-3	CASSFAGGPNTQYF	TGTGCCAGCAGCTTTGCGGGGGGGCCAAATACGCAGTATTTT
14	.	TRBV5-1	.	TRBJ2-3	CASSLARSTDTQYF	TGCGCCAGCAGCTTGGCTCGTAGCACAGATACGCAGTATTTT
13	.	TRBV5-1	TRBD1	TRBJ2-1	CASSSGQDNEQFF	TGCGCCAGCAGCTCCGGACAGGACAATGAGCAGTTCTTC
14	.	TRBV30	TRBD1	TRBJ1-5	CAWSVQGAYQPQHF	TGTGCCTGGAGTGTACAGGGGGCCTATCAGCCCCAGCATTTT